This TCR beta chain comes out of a study of regulatory T cells in long-lasting Graves disease. Study-wide context: Over 5 years of antithyroid drugs plus positive TSH receptor antibodies defined persistent Graves' disease. Study-wide findings and caveats: New patients shared fewer public clonotypes (over 900) than persistent patients did (approximately 2,700). Persistent Graves' disease cases displayed lower TCR diversity than newly diagnosed ones.

Libraries of TCR beta came from iRepertoire HTBI primers plus Arm-PCR of CDR3 regions. In the original processing: Spanning all samples, the identified segments comprised around 62 TRBV and fewer than 15 TRBJ. TCRdb reprocessed the multiplex PCR reads via MiXCR and lists one record per CDR3 protein. TCRdb's processing, not the study's, gives the V and J calls here. The table has 420,000 or so distinct CDR3 sequences, around 24% seen once. As for this clonotype: Antigen: not known.

Time point here: persistent/refractory GD, antithyroid drugs over 5 years with positive TRAb. Generation of the TCR library employed RNA extracted from PBMCs. Germline V gene lookup returns CDR1 DFQATT and CDR2 SNEGSKA (reference sequence). V was pared by 5 bases and J by 5 bases, with 10 bases between. The CDR3 totals 11 residues. The chain links TRBV20-1 to TRBJ2-7; D may be TRBD2 (5 bases). The material was peripheral blood mononuclear cells (PBMCs), obtained when the disease was refractory, from a patient treated with antithyroid drugs. The clonotype was recovered from a female donor with Graves disease. DNA of the CDR3: TGCAGTGCTCGCTACGGGAACGAGCAGTACTTC. Amino acids: CSARYGNEQYF.